This T cell receptor beta chain was recovered during a study of cytomegalovirus exposure and HLA in healthy donors. Regarding the study as a whole: Analysis was carried out at a later point, and it linked a missense DCLRE1C variant to TCR beta V- and J-gene trimming. Investigators reported 150 to 200 TCR beta chains as tied to cytomegalovirus. When analyzed later, the rates of TCR association showed variation by HLA locus, with DRB1 the most and HLA-C the fewest.

At the time of sampling, donors were nominally healthy, though unrecorded immune exposures were likely. 13 Jbeta primers and 60 Vbeta primers were used for the PCR. The protocol was immunoSEQ multiplex PCR, while the TCRdb copy is restricted to in-frame clones and leaves out a portion. This table has some 51,000 clones, 65% to 85% appearing once. Notes on this clone: Its antigen is not known.

The receptor was derived from a female donor in good health and CMV-seronegative. Sequencing was carried out using PBMCs.

For the CDR3, the DNA is TGTGCCAGCCGGGGGTACAATGAGCAGTTCTTC. This sequence encodes CASRGYNEQFF. The rearrangement links TRBV5-6 to TRBJ2-1, with D possibly TRBD2 on 6 matching bases. Trimming left V 7 bases short and J 4 bases short, with 6 bases between. The CDR3 consists of 11 residues. Per the germline V gene, CDR1 is SGHDT and CDR2 is YYEEEE.